Below, 6 T cell receptor beta chains from the same sample are listed, as sequenced in a study of TIL therapy for anti-PD-1-resistant metastatic lung cancer. Sequencing used immunoSEQ v3. Assay: immunoSEQ multiplex PCR; the TCRdb copy retains only in-frame clones and omits some. The table lists more than 90,000 clones, roughly 65% of them singletons. Time point: pre-treatment sample, taken before nivolumab and TIL therapy. Most excised metastases sampled were pleural nodules or supraclavicular lymph nodes. The sequencing used tumor tissue, collected at baseline. All receptors come from a person between 25 and 79 years old with non-small cell lung cancer.

V and J are TRBV6-2 or TRBV6-3 and TRBJ1-1; D gene unclear. The CDR3 consists of 18 residues. Germline V gene sequence: CDR1 MNHEY, CDR2 SVGEGT. V was pared by 4 bases and J by 1 base, with 22 bases between. CDR3 sequence: CASSFPTRHYNWNTEAFF. The CDR3 DNA reads TGTGCCAGCAGTTTCCCTACAAGGCATTACAATTGGAACACTGAAGCTTTCTTT.

V is TRBV12-3 or TRBV12-4 and J is TRBJ1-4; D unclear. This CDR3 contains 13 residues. V was shortened by 3 bases and J by 7 bases, with 9 bases between the two germline ends. Here the CDR3 DNA reads TGTGCCAGCAGTTTTGGTAGAGGTGAAAAACTGTTTTTT. Amino acid sequence: CASSFGRGEKLFF.

The chain carries TRBV4-1 and TRBJ2-7, with a weak D call TRBD1 (6 bases). Germline V lookup: CDR1 MGHRA, CDR2 YSYEKL. The ends were cut back, 4 bases at V and 1 base at J, with 8 bases in the middle. This CDR3 has 13 residues. The chain's CDR3 is CASSRDRSYEQYF. As DNA, the CDR3 is TGCGCCAGCAGCCGAGACAGGTCCTACGAGCAGTACTTC.

This chain links TRBV7-3 with TRBJ2-1; 12 nucleotides agree with TRBD2. The V segment lost 4 bases and the J segment 5 bases; nucleotides outside the gene matches: 6. This CDR3 is built from 16 residues. Germline lookup yields CDR1 SGHTA and CDR2 FQGTGA. As DNA, the CDR3 is TGTGCCAGCAGCTCCCTAGCGGGGGGGCCCCACAATGAGCAGTTCTTC. This codes for CASSSLAGGPHNEQFF.

Concerning this clone: A junction boundary mismatches the germline segment, possibly from a read error. The rearrangement joins TRBV5-1 to TRBJ2-5; 9 bases are shared with TRBD1. This CDR3 has 14 residues. Germline CDR1 SGHRS, CDR2 YFSETQ. CDR3 DNA: TGCGGCAGCAGCTTGACAGGGGGATTAGAGACCCAGTACTTC. Translating gives CGSSLTGGLETQYF. Variable domain in full (rest from reference TRBV5-1 and TRBJ2-5): KAGVTQTPRYLIKTRGQQVTLSCSPISGHRSVSWYQQTPGQGLQFLFEYFSETQRNKGNFPGRFSGRQFSNSRSEMNVSTLELGDSALYLCGSSLTGGLETQYFGPGTRLLVL.

In its sample, this clone was seen a few times. V gene TRBV5-6 combines with J gene TRBJ2-4, with D tentatively TRBD2 (6 bases). The CDR3 runs to 13 residues. Germline V lookup: CDR1 SGHDT, CDR2 YYEEEE. V was trimmed by 0 bases and J by 8 bases, leaving 9 bases between them. CDR3 sequence (DNA): TGTGCCAGCAGCTTGGGGGGGACTGACATTCAGTACTTC. Protein: CASSLGGTDIQYF.